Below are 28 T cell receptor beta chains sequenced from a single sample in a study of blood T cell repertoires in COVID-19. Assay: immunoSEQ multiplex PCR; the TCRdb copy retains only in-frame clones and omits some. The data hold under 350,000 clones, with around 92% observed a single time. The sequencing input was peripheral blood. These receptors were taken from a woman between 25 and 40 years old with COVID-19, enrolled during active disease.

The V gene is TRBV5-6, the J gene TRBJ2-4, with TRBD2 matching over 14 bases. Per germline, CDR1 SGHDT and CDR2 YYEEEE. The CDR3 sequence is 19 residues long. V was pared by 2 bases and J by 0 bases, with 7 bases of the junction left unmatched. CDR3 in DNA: TGTGCCAGCAGCTTTCGGACTAGCGGGGGGACTATAGCCAAAAACATTCAGTACTTC. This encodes CASSFRTSGGTIAKNIQYF. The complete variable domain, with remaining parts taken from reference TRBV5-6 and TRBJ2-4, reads DAGVTQSPTHLIKTRGQQVTLRCSPKSGHDTVSWYQQALGQGPQFIFQYYEEEERQRGNFPDRFSGHQFPNYSSELNVNALLLGDSALYLCASSFRTSGGTIAKNIQYFGAGTRLSVL.

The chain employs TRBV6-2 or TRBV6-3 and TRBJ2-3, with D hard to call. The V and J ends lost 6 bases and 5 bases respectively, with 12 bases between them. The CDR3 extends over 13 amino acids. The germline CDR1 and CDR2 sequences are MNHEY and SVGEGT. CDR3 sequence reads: CASSRRVGDTQYF. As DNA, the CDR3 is TGTGCCAGCAGCCGTCGGGTGGGAGATACGCAGTATTTT.

CDR3 residues: CASSLGGQASKSNEKLFF. CDR3 bases: TGTGCCAGCAGCTTAGGGGGGCAGGCCTCCAAGTCTAATGAAAAACTGTTTTTT. The chain joins TRBV7-9 to TRBJ1-4; tentatively, D is TRBD1 (6 bases). The CDR3 spans 18 residues. V was pared by 1 base and J by 3 bases, with 18 bases between. Germline lookup yields CDR1 SEHNR and CDR2 FQNEAQ (reference sequence).

For the CDR3, the DNA is TGCGCCAGCAGCTTGGCGGTGGTACAGGGCTATGGCTACACCTTC. This gives the protein CASSLAVVQGYGYTF. V is TRBV5-1 and J is TRBJ1-2; D is perhaps TRBD1 (6 bases). Germline-derived CDR1 and CDR2 are SGHRS and YFSETQ. The V end was cut by 0 bases, the J end by 4 bases, with 13 bases between. The CDR3 spans 15 residues.

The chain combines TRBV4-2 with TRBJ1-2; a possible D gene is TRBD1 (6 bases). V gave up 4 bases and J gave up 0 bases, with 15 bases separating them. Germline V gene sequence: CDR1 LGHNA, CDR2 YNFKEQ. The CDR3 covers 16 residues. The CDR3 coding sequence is TGTGCCAGCAGCCTTGATGGACAGCCACCTAACTATGGCTACACCTTC. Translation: CASSLDGQPPNYGYTF.

CDR3 sequence (DNA): TGCGCCAGCAGCCAGGGACAGGCTCCCGCCGGGGAGCTGTTTTTT. Its protein product is CASSQGQAPAGELFF. This chain joins TRBV5-1 and TRBJ2-2, with TRBD1 matching 8 bases. Germline V CDR1 and CDR2: SGHRS, YFSETQ. Trimming cost V 4 bases and J 6 bases; bases outside gene matches: 8. The CDR3 extends over 15 amino acids.

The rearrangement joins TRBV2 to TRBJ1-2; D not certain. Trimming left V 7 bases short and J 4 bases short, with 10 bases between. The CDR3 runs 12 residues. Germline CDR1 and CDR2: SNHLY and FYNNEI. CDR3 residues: CASKSDSYGYTF. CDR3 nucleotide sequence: TGTGCCAGCAAGTCGGACTCCTATGGCTACACCTTC.

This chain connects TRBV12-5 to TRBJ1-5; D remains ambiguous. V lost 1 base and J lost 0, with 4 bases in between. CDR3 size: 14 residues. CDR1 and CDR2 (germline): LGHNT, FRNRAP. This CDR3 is CASGLALSNQPQHF. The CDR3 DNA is TGTGCTAGTGGTTTGGCTCTTAGCAATCAGCCCCAGCATTTT.

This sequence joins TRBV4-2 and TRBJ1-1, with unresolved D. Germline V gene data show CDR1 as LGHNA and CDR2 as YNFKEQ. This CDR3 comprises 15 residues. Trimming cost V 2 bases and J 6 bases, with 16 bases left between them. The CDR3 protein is CASSQRSGSQPEAFF. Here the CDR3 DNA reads TGTGCCAGCAGCCAAAGGTCCGGGTCCCAGCCTGAAGCTTTCTTT.

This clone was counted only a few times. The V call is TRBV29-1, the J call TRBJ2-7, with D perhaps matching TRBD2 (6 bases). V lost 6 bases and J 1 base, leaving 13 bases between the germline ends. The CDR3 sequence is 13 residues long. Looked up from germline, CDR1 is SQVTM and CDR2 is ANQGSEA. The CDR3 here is CSVWGDGSYEQYF. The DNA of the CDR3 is TGCAGCGTGTGGGGGGACGGATCCTACGAGCAGTACTTC.

The CDR3 bases are TGTGCCAGCAGCCCGAACAGGGTCGATAATTCACCCCTCCACTTT. Translating it yields CASSPNRVDNSPLHF. V is TRBV7-8 and J is TRBJ1-6; D is perhaps TRBD1 (6 bases). Germline assignment: CDR1 SGHVS and CDR2 FQNEAQ. CDR3 length: 15 residues. V was trimmed by 5 bases and J by 5 bases, leaving 13 bases between them.

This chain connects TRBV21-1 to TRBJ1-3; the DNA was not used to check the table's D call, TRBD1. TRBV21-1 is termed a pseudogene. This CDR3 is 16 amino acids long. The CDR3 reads CASSNLEGADGNTIYF. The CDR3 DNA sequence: TGTGCCAGCAGCAATTTAGAGGGGGCTGACGGAAACACCATATATTTT.

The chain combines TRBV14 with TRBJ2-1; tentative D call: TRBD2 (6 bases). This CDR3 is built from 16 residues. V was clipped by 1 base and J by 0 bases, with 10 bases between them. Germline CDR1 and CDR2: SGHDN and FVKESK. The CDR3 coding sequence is TGTGCCAGCAGCCAAGGGACTATTAGCTCCTACAATGAGCAGTTCTTC. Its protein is CASSQGTISSYNEQFF. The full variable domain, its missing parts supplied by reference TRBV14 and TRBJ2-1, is EAGVTQFPSHSVIEKGQTVTLRCDPISGHDNLYWYRRVMGKEIKFLLHFVKESKQDESGMPNNRFLAERTGGTYSTLKVQPAELEDSGVYFCASSQGTISSYNEQFFGPGTRLTVL.

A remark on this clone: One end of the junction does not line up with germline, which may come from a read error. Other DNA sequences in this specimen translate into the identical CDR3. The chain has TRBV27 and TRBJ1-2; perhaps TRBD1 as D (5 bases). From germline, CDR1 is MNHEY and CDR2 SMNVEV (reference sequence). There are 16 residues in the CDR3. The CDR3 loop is CASSLTPDTVNYGYTF. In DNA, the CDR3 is TGTGCCAGTAGTTTAACCCCGGACACGGTTAACTATGGCTACACCTTC.

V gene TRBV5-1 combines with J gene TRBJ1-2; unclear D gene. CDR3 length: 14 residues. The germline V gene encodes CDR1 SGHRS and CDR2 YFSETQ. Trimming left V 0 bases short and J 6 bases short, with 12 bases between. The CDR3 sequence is CASSLADEVDGYTF. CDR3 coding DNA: TGCGCCAGCAGCTTGGCCGATGAGGTGGATGGCTACACCTTC.

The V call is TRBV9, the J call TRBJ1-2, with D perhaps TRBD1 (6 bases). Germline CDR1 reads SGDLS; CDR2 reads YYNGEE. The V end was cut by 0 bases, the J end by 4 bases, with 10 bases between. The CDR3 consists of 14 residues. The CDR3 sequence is CASSVVGTTYGYTF. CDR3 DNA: TGTGCCAGCAGCGTAGTCGGGACAACCTATGGCTACACCTTC.

For the CDR3, the DNA is TGTGCCAGCAGTGCAGGACTAGCGGGGGCTTACAATGAGCAGTTCTTC. Its translation: CASSAGLAGAYNEQFF. The V and J genes are TRBV6-1 and TRBJ2-1, with 13 bases identical to TRBD2. The germline V gene encodes CDR1 MNHNS and CDR2 SASEGT. V lost 4 bases, J lost 4 bases, and 4 bases stayed unmatched. The CDR3 length is 16 residues.

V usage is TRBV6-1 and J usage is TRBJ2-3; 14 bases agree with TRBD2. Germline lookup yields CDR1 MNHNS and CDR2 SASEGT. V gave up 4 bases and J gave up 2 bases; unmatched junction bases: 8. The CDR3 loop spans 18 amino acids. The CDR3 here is CASSGTGTSGGLTDTQYF. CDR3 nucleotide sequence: TGTGCCAGCAGTGGGACCGGGACTAGCGGGGGCCTCACAGATACGCAGTATTTT.

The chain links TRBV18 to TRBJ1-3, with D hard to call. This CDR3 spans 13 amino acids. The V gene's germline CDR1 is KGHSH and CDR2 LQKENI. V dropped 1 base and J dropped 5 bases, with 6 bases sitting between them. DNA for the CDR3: TGTGCCAGCTCACCACTACAGCGAAACACCATATATTTT. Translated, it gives CASSPLQRNTIYF.

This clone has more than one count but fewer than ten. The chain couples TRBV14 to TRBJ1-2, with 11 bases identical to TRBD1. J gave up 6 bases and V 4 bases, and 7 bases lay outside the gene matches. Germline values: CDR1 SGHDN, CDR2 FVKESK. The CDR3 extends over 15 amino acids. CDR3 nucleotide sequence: TGTGCCAGCAGCCCCTACGGACAGGGGGCAAATGGCTACACCTTC. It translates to CASSPYGQGANGYTF.

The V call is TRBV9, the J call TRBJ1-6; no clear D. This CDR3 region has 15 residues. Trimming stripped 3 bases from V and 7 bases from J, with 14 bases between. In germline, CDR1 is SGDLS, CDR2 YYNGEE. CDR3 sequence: CASSGPGGRNSPLHF. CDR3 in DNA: TGTGCCAGCAGCGGGCCAGGCGGGAGGAATTCACCCCTCCACTTT.

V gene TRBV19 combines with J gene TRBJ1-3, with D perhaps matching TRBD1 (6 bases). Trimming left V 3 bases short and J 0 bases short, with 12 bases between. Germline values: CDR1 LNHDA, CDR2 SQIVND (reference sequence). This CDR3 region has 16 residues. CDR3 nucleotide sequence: TGTGCCAGTAGTATCGGACAGATTACCTCTGGAAACACCATATATTTT. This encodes CASSIGQITSGNTIYF. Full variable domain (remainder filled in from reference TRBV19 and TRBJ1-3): DGGITQSPKYLFRKEGQNVTLSCEQNLNHDAMYWYRQDPGQGLRLIYYSQIVNDFQKGDIAEGYSVSREKKESFPLTVTSAQKNPTAFYLCASSIGQITSGNTIYFGEGSWLTVV.

In DNA form, the CDR3 reads TGTGCCAGCTCTATTACAGGGGAGAACACTGAAGCTTTCTTT. Its protein product is CASSITGENTEAFF. The chain recombines TRBV18 with TRBJ1-1, with 7 bases aligning to TRBD1. Germline V gene sequence: CDR1 KGHSH, CDR2 LQKENI. The CDR3 contains 14 residues. The V gene end was trimmed by 6 bases and the J gene end by 1 base; junction bases not matched to a gene: 5.

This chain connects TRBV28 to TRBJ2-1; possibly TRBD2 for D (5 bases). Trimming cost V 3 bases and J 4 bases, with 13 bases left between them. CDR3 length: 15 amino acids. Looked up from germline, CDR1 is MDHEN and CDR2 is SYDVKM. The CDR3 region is CASSFRLRGYNEQFF. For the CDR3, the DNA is TGTGCCAGCAGTTTTCGACTCCGGGGATACAATGAGCAGTTCTTC. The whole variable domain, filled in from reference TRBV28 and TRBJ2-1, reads DVKVTQSSRYLVKRTGEKVFLECVQDMDHENMFWYRQDPGLGLRLIYFSYDVKMKEKGDIPEGYSVSREKKERFSLILESASTNQTSMYLCASSFRLRGYNEQFFGPGTRLTVL.

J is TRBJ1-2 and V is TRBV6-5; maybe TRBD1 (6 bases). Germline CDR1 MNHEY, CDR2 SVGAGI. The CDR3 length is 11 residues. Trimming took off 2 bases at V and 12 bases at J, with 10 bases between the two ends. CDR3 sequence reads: CASSYRGSDTF. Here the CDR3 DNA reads TGTGCCAGCAGTTACAGGGGGTCGGACACCTTC.

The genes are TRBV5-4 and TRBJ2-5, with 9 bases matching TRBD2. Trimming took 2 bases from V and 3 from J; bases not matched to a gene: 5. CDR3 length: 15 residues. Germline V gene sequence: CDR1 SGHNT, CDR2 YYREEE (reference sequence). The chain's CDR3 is CASSLDQRGEETQYF. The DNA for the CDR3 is TGTGCCAGCAGCTTAGACCAGCGGGGGGAAGAGACCCAGTACTTC. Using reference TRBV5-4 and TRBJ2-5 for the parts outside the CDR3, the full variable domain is ETGVTQSPTHLIKTRGQQVTLRCSSQSGHNTVSWYQQALGQGPQFIFQYYREEENGRGNFPPRFSGLQFPNYSSELNVNALELDDSALYLCASSLDQRGEETQYFGPGTRLLVL.

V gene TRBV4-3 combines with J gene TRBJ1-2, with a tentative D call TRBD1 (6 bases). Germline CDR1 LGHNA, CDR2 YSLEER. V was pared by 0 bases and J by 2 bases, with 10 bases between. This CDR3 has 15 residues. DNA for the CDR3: TGCGCCAGCAGCCAAGATGGGACACAGAACTATGGCTACACCTTC. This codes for CASSQDGTQNYGYTF.

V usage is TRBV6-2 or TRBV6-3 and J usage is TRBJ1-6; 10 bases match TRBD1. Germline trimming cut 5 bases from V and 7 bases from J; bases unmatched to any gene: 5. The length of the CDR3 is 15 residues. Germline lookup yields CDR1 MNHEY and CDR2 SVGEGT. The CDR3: CASSGQGGWNSPLHF. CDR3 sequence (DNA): TGTGCCAGCAGTGGACAGGGGGGATGGAATTCACCCCTCCACTTT.